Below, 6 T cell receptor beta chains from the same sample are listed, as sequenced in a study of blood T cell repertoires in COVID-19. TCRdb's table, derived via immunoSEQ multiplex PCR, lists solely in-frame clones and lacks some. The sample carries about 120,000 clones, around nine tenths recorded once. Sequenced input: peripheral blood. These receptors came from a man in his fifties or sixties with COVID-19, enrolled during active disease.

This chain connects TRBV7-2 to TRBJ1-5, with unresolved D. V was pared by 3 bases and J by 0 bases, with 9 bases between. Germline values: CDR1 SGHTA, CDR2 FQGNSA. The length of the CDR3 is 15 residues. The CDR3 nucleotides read TGTGCCAGCAGCTTCAGCGATGATAGCAATCAGCCCCAGCATTTT. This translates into CASSFSDDSNQPQHF. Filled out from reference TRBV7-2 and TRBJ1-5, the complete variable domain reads GAGVSQSPSNKVTEKGKDVELRCDPISGHTALYWYRQSLGQGLEFLIYFQGNSAPDKSGLPSDRFSAERTGGSVSTLTIQRTQQEDSAVYLCASSFSDDSNQPQHFGDGTRLSIL.

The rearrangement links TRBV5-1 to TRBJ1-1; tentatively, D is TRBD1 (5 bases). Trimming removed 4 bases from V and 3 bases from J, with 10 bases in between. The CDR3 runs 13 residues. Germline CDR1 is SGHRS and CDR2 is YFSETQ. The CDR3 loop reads CASSEGVYTEAFF. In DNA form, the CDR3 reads TGCGCCAGCAGCGAAGGGGTCTACACTGAAGCTTTCTTT.

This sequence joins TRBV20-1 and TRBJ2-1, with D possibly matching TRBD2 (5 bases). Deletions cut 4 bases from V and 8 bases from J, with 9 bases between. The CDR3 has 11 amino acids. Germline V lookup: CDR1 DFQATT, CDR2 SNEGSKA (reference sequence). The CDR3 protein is CSATGGDEQFF. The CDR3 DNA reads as TGCAGTGCTACCGGAGGAGATGAGCAGTTCTTC.

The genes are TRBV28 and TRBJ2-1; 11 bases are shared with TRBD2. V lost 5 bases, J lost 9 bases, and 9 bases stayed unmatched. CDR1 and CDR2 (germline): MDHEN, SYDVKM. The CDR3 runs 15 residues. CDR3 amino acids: CASSLLAGGPREQFF. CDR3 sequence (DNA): TGTGCCAGCAGTCTTTTAGCGGGAGGGCCCCGTGAGCAGTTCTTC.

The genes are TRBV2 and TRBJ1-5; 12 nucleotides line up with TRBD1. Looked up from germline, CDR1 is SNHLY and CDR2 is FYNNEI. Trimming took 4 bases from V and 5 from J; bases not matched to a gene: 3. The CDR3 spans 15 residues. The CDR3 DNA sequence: TGTGCCAGCAGTGGGGACAGGGGGCTTTATCAGCCCCAGCATTTT. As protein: CASSGDRGLYQPQHF.

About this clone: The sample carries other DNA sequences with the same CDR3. CDR3 sequence: CATRGADTEAFF. Written as DNA, the CDR3 is TGTGCCACCAGAGGGGCGGACACTGAAGCTTTCTTT. The chain recombines TRBV24-1 with TRBJ1-1; tentative D call: TRBD1 (5 bases). The CDR3 runs to 12 residues. CDR1 is KGHDR, CDR2 SFDVKD, per germline. The V and J ends lost 7 bases and 3 bases respectively, with 8 bases between them.